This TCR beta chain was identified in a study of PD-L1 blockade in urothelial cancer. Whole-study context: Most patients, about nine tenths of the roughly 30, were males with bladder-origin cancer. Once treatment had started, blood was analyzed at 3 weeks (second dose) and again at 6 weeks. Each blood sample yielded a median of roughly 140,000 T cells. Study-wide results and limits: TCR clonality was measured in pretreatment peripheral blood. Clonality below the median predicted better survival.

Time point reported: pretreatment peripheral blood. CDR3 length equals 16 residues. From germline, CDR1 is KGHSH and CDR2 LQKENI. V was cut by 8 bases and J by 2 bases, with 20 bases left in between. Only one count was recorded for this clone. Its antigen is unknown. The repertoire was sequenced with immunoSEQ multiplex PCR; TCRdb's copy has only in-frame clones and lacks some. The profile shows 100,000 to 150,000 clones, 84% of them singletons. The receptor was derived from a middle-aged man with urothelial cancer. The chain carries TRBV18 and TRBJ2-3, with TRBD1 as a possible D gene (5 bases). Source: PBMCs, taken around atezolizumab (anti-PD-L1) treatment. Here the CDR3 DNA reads TGTGCCAGCGCGAAAGGGGCTTCCGGGTCCACAGATACGCAGTATTTT. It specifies CASAKGASGSTDTQYF.